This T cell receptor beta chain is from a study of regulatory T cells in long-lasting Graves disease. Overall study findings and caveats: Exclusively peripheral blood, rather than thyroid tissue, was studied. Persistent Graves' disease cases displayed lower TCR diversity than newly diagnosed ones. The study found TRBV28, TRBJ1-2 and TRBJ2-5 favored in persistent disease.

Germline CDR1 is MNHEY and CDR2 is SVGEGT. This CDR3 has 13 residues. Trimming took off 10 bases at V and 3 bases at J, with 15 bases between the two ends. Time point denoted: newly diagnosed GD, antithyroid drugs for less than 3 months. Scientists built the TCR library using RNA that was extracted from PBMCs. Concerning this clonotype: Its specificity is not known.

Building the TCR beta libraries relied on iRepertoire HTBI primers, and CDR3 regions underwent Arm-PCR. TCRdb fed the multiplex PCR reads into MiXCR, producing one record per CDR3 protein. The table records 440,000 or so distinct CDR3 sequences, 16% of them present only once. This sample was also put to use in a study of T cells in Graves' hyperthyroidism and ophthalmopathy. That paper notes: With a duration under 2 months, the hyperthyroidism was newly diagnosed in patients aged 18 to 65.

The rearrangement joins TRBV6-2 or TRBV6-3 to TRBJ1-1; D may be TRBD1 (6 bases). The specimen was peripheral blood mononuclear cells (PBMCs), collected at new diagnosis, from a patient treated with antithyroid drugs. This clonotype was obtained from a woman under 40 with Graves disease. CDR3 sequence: CAITGGQDTEAFF. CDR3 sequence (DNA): TGTGCCATCACTGGGGGGCAGGACACTGAAGCTTTCTTT.